These T cell receptor beta chains were read from a single sample in a study of T cell responses to AZD1222 COVID-19 vaccine. TCRdb keeps only in-frame clones here, not all; method: immunoSEQ multiplex PCR. The sample consists of roughly 160,000 clones, roughly 90% of them appearing once. Material: peripheral blood, obtained 28 days after the second AZD1222 dose. Receptors originate from an adult who received the AZD1222 COVID-19 vaccine. The CDR3 runs from the conserved cysteine through the conserved F or W. The D gene is left open where the match is weak. Expanded clones are given a class, and other clones once, few, many or no size at all.

length: 13
size: .
V: TRBV7-9
J: TRBJ2-3
D: .
CDR3: CASSRDGGDTQYF
DNA: TGTGCCAGCAGCAGGGACGGTGGAGATACGCAGTATTTT

length: 13
size: .
V: TRBV5-6
J: TRBJ2-5
D: .
CDR3: CASSSVGQETQYF
DNA: TGTGCCAGCAGCTCGGTTGGGCAAGAGACCCAGTACTTC

length: 11
size: once
V: TRBV2
J: TRBJ2-1
D: .
CDR3: CASSEGNEQFF
DNA: TGTGCCAGCAGTGAAGGAAATGAGCAGTTCTTC

length: 9
size: few
V: TRBV6-4
J: TRBJ1-2
D: .
CDR3: CASNYGYTF
DNA: TGTGCCAGCAACTATGGCTACACCTTC

length: 13
size: .
V: TRBV12-3/TRBV12-4
J: TRBJ2-2
D: TRBD1
CDR3: CASRTGDTGELFF
DNA: TGTGCCAGCAGAACAGGGGACACCGGGGAGCTGTTTTTT

length: 14
size: .
V: TRBV5-1
J: TRBJ1-2
D: .
CDR3: CASRLYLDELGYTF
DNA: TGCGCCAGCAGGTTGTATCTGGACGAGCTTGGCTACACCTTC

length: 12
size: .
V: TRBV5-8
J: TRBJ2-7
D: .
CDR3: CASRRNSDEQYF
DNA: TGTGCCAGCAGACGTAACTCGGACGAGCAGTACTTC

length: 12
size: .
V: TRBV14
J: TRBJ1-1
D: .
CDR3: CASSPVRIPAFF
DNA: TGTGCCAGCAGCCCTGTCCGGATCCCGGCTTTCTTT

length: 15
size: once
V: TRBV6-6
J: TRBJ1-3
D: .
CDR3: CASSYAAGAGDTIYF
DNA: TGTGCCAGCAGTTACGCGGCAGGAGCTGGAGACACCATATATTTT

length: 14
size: .
V: TRBV5-1
J: TRBJ1-4
D: TRBD1
CDR3: CASSPTGAGEKLFF
DNA: TGCGCCAGCAGCCCGACAGGGGCGGGTGAAAAACTGTTTTTT

length: 15
size: .
V: TRBV9
J: TRBJ1-3
D: .
CDR3: CASSLSTGTGNTIYF
DNA: TGTGCCAGCAGCCTCTCTACAGGGACTGGAAACACCATATATTTT

length: 15
size: .
V: TRBV7-2
J: TRBJ2-2
D: .
CDR3: CASSLYGAGTGELFF
DNA: TGTGCCAGCAGCTTATATGGAGCCGGCACCGGGGAGCTGTTTTTT

length: 16
size: .
V: TRBV5-4
J: TRBJ2-2
D: TRBD1
CDR3: CASSLAGTGNTGELFF
DNA: TGTGCCAGCAGCTTGGCCGGGACAGGGAACACCGGGGAGCTGTTTTTT

length: 16
size: .
V: TRBV7-2
J: TRBJ2-3
D: .
CDR3: CASSLGGAGSPDTQYF
DNA: TGTGCCAGCAGCTTAGGGGGGGCGGGGAGCCCAGATACGCAGTATTTT

length: 15
size: .
V: TRBV6-5
J: TRBJ2-1
D: TRBD1
CDR3: CASSRAGTGSNEQFF
DNA: TGTGCCAGCAGCCGCGCCGGGACAGGTTCCAATGAGCAGTTCTTC

length: 16
size: .
V: TRBV19
J: TRBJ1-1
D: TRBD1
CDR3: CASSPITGARGTEAFF
DNA: TGTGCCAGTAGTCCCATTACAGGGGCAAGAGGGACTGAAGCTTTCTTT

length: 15
size: .
V: TRBV10-2
J: TRBJ1-4
D: TRBD1
CDR3: CASRGYRGRIEKLFF
DNA: TGCGCCAGCAGGGGGTACAGGGGGCGGATTGAAAAACTGTTTTTT

length: 15
size: few
V: TRBV5-4
J: TRBJ1-1
D: .
CDR3: CASSDPTAANTEAFF
DNA: TGTGCCAGCAGCGATCCGACAGCTGCGAACACTGAAGCTTTCTTT

length: 12
size: .
V: TRBV10-3
J: TRBJ2-7
D: .
CDR3: CAISGVGFEQYF
DNA: TGTGCCATCAGTGGAGTTGGGTTCGAGCAGTACTTC

length: 13
size: .
V: TRBV24-1
J: TRBJ1-5
D: .
CDR3: CATSVGPNQPQHF
DNA: TGTGCCACCAGTGTGGGACCAAATCAGCCCCAGCATTTT

length: 13
size: .
V: TRBV6-5
J: TRBJ2-7
D: .
CDR3: CASRQQVTYEQYF
DNA: TGTGCCAGCAGACAACAGGTTACCTACGAGCAGTACTTC

length: 17
size: few
V: TRBV7-2
J: TRBJ2-3
D: TRBD2
CDR3: CASSLAMTSGAQGTQYF
DNA: TGTGCCAGCAGCTTAGCCATGACTAGCGGGGCCCAGGGTACGCAGTATTTT

length: 16
size: .
V: TRBV6-1
J: TRBJ1-1
D: .
CDR3: CASSEGLGHVDAEAFF
DNA: TGTGCCAGCAGTGAAGGGTTGGGACACGTCGACGCTGAAGCTTTCTTT

length: 14
size: .
V: TRBV3-1/TRBV3-2
J: TRBJ1-1
D: .
CDR3: CASSHGQRNTEAFF
DNA: TGTGCCAGCAGCCATGGACAGCGAAACACTGAAGCTTTCTTT

length: 15
size: few
V: TRBV7-2
J: TRBJ1-3
D: TRBD1
CDR3: CASSLTGARGNTIYF
DNA: TGTGCCAGCAGCCTGACAGGGGCTAGAGGAAACACCATATATTTT

length: 13
size: .
V: TRBV9
J: TRBJ1-1
D: .
CDR3: CASSTGPNTEAFF
DNA: TGTGCCAGCAGTACAGGACCGAACACTGAAGCTTTCTTT

length: 15
size: .
V: TRBV6-1
J: TRBJ2-1
D: .
CDR3: CASSEAGGSYNEQFF
DNA: TGTGCCAGCAGTGAAGCGGGGGGCTCCTACAATGAGCAGTTCTTC

length: 16
size: .
V: TRBV28
J: TRBJ2-5
D: .
CDR3: CASSSATLARGETQYF
DNA: TGTGCCAGCAGTTCCGCAACTTTAGCGAGGGGGGAGACCCAGTACTTC

length: 13
size: .
V: TRBV12-3/TRBV12-4
J: TRBJ1-1
D: .
CDR3: CASTPHQNTEAFF
DNA: TGTGCCAGCACCCCACATCAGAACACTGAAGCTTTCTTT

length: 13
size: .
V: TRBV29-1
J: TRBJ2-3
D: .
CDR3: CSVGHTNTDTQYF
DNA: TGCAGCGTTGGACACACCAACACAGATACGCAGTATTTT

length: 14
size: once
V: TRBV6-5
J: TRBJ1-6
D: .
CDR3: CASSQGFPSSPLHF
DNA: TGTGCCAGCAGCCAGGGGTTCCCTTCCTCACCCCTCCACTTT

length: 15
size: .
V: TRBV7-9
J: TRBJ2-7
D: .
CDR3: CASTKTAGQIYEQYF
DNA: TGTGCCAGCACCAAAACGGCGGGACAGATATACGAGCAGTACTTC

length: 15
size: .
V: TRBV4-1
J: TRBJ2-1
D: TRBD2
CDR3: CASSQLLARGGEQFF
DNA: TGCGCCAGCAGCCAACTACTAGCGCGGGGGGGTGAGCAGTTCTTC

length: 14
size: .
V: TRBV5-4
J: TRBJ1-2
D: .
CDR3: CASSIRQGWYGYTF
DNA: TGTGCCAGCAGCATACGCCAGGGTTGGTATGGCTACACCTTC

length: 14
size: .
V: TRBV10-3
J: TRBJ2-7
D: TRBD1
CDR3: CATRETGGIYEQYF
DNA: TGTGCCACCCGAGAGACAGGGGGCATTTACGAGCAGTACTTC

length: 14
size: .
V: TRBV5-1
J: TRBJ1-1
D: .
CDR3: CASSYDGENTEAFF
DNA: TGCGCCAGCAGCTATGACGGGGAGAACACTGAAGCTTTCTTT

length: 15
size: once
V: TRBV7-9
J: TRBJ1-4
D: .
CDR3: CATTHGEGTNEKLFF
DNA: TGTGCCACAACCCACGGAGAAGGGACTAATGAAAAACTGTTTTTT

length: 14
size: .
V: TRBV10-2
J: TRBJ1-2
D: .
CDR3: CASSESRGSYGYTF
DNA: TGCGCCAGCAGTGAGTCCAGGGGTTCCTATGGCTACACCTTC

length: 13
size: .
V: TRBV27
J: TRBJ2-1
D: .
CDR3: CASSLDSYNEQFF
DNA: TGTGCCAGCAGTCTGGACAGCTACAATGAGCAGTTCTTC

length: 11
size: .
V: TRBV19
J: TRBJ1-1
D: .
CDR3: CASTRGPEAFF
DNA: TGTGCCAGTACCCGGGGGCCTGAAGCTTTCTTT

length: 17
size: .
V: TRBV3-1/TRBV3-2
J: TRBJ1-4
D: .
CDR3: CASSQDPWSAGNEKLFF
DNA: TGTGCCAGCAGCCAAGATCCCTGGTCTGCGGGTAATGAAAAACTGTTTTTT

length: 16
size: .
V: TRBV30
J: TRBJ1-6
D: .
CDR3: CACKTGGAGEGSPLHF
DNA: TGTGCCTGTAAAACGGGGGGGGCTGGTGAGGGGTCACCCCTCCACTTT

length: 12
size: .
V: TRBV4-2
J: TRBJ1-1
D: .
CDR3: CASSQLNTEAFF
DNA: TGTGCCAGCAGCCAATTGAACACTGAAGCTTTCTTT

length: 17
size: .
V: TRBV25-1
J: TRBJ2-1
D: TRBD2
CDR3: CASSEFKGTSGYNEQFF
DNA: TGTGCCAGCAGTGAATTTAAGGGGACTAGCGGGTACAATGAGCAGTTCTTC

length: 16
size: .
V: TRBV4-3
J: TRBJ2-1
D: TRBD2
CDR3: CASSKSGLAGANEQFF
DNA: TGCGCCAGCAGCAAAAGCGGGCTAGCGGGGGCCAATGAGCAGTTCTTC

length: 15
size: .
V: TRBV7-3
J: TRBJ2-2
D: .
CDR3: CASSARGDFSGELFF
DNA: TGTGCCAGCAGCGCCAGGGGGGATTTCTCTGGGGAGCTGTTTTTT

length: 14
size: .
V: TRBV18
J: TRBJ1-3
D: .
CDR3: CASSPGDSGNTIYF
DNA: TGTGCCAGCTCACCAGGGGATAGTGGAAACACCATATATTTT

length: 13
size: many
V: TRBV5-4
J: TRBJ1-2
D: .
CDR3: CASSLIPTDGYTF
DNA: TGTGCCAGCAGCTTGATACCGACAGATGGCTACACCTTC

length: 14
size: .
V: TRBV9
J: TRBJ1-2
D: .
CDR3: CASSARGGNYGYTF
DNA: TGTGCCAGCAGCGCCCGGGGAGGTAACTATGGCTACACCTTC

length: 11
size: .
V: TRBV3-1/TRBV3-2
J: TRBJ1-2
D: .
CDR3: CASSQGWGYTF
DNA: TGTGCCAGCAGCCAAGGGTGGGGCTACACCTTC

length: 14
size: once
V: TRBV5-5
J: TRBJ2-7
D: .
CDR3: CASSPGDDSDEQYF
DNA: TGTGCCAGCAGTCCAGGGGACGACTCGGACGAGCAGTACTTC

length: 19
size: .
V: TRBV6-1
J: TRBJ1-5
D: TRBD1
CDR3: CASSEAGQGKGFGNQPQHF
DNA: TGTGCCAGCAGTGAAGCGGGACAGGGGAAAGGGTTTGGCAATCAGCCCCAGCATTTT

length: 14
size: .
V: TRBV6-5
J: TRBJ1-3
D: .
CDR3: CASSYTKSGNTIYF
DNA: TGTGCCAGCAGTTATACAAAATCTGGAAACACCATATATTTT

length: 14
size: few
V: TRBV19
J: TRBJ1-5
D: TRBD1
CDR3: CASSGTGERQPQHF
DNA: TGTGCCAGTAGTGGGACAGGAGAGCGTCAGCCCCAGCATTTT

length: 14
size: .
V: TRBV7-9
J: TRBJ1-5
D: .
CDR3: CASSLGTPPRPQHF
DNA: TGTGCCAGCAGCTTGGGGACCCCTCCGCGGCCCCAGCATTTT

length: 14
size: .
V: TRBV4-1
J: TRBJ2-5
D: .
CDR3: CASSQAGLQETQYF
DNA: TGCGCCAGCAGCCAAGCGGGGCTCCAAGAGACCCAGTACTTC

length: 13
size: few
V: TRBV27
J: TRBJ2-7
D: TRBD1
CDR3: CATGQGRAYEQYF
DNA: TGTGCCACGGGACAGGGAAGGGCCTACGAGCAGTACTTC